Sequencing of this T cell receptor beta chain was carried out in a study of blood T cell repertoires in COVID-19. The germline V gene encodes CDR1 SGDLS and CDR2 YYNGEE. The trim removed 0 bases at V and 4 bases at J, leaving 2 bases unmatched. The CDR3 runs 14 residues. Here immunoSEQ multiplex PCR was the method, and the copy in TCRdb shows in-frame clones only, minus some. Of tens of thousands of clones in the sample, roughly 90% were seen once. The TCR originated in a human donor in a cohort sampled during active COVID-19. The chain is built from TRBV9 and TRBJ2-7; TRBD1 aligns across 9 bases. What was sequenced was peripheral blood. The CDR3 bases are TGTGCCAGCAGCGTAGAGGGACAGGGTTACGAGCAGTACTTC. Amino acids: CASSVEGQGYEQYF.